These T cell receptor beta chains were read from a single sample in a study of cytomegalovirus exposure and HLA in healthy donors. Clones were sequenced by immunoSEQ multiplex PCR, and TCRdb holds only the in-frame ones, with some missing. The sample holds 100,000 to 150,000 clones; 70% to 85% are singletons and the top ten take 1.7%. Specimen: PBMCs. These receptors came from a boy aged 5-17 years in good health and CMV-seronegative. CDR3s leave out the opening cysteine and the closing phenylalanine or tryptophan. Size is omitted from some rows. Given values are once, few, many or a class for expanded clones.

size,V,J,CDR3
-,TRBV7-2,TRBJ2-3,ASSRGTRVDRTDTQY
-,TRBV5-1,TRBJ2-5,ASSESGGTNYETQY
-,TRBV27,TRBJ1-2,ASTPGTGPPNGYT
-,TRBV5-1,TRBJ1-1,ASSSPGNTEAF
-,TRBV7-2,TRBJ2-1,ASSNRINEQF
-,TRBV19,TRBJ1-1,ASNRGPMNTEAF
-,TRBV18,TRBJ1-1,ASSPRTGDTEAF
-,TRBV19,TRBJ2-5,ASSTMGLAGGRPETQY
-,TRBV5-1,TRBJ2-3,ASSSLAGTPSTDTQY
-,TRBV7-2,TRBJ1-4,ASSPRTGPNEKLF
-,TRBV5-1,TRBJ2-7,ASSLTSGSYEQY
-,TRBV13,TRBJ2-7,ASSWRTSGSQSYEQY
once,TRBV30,TRBJ2-1,AWSAYNNEQF
-,TRBV2,TRBJ2-5,ASSRQGVGETQY
-,TRBV6-5,TRBJ2-7,ASSKYSGGPYEQY
once,TRBV30,TRBJ2-5,AWSVRETQY
-,TRBV7-9,TRBJ1-3,ASSLGTGSGNTIY
-,TRBV14,TRBJ1-4,ASSRKGVVERKLF
-,TRBV6-5,-,ASSYGGGAAEQY
-,TRBV5-1,TRBJ2-5,ASSLAGYQETQY
-,TRBV7-9,TRBJ1-2,ASSPGTGNFGGYT
-,TRBV19,TRBJ1-2,ASSIDSTNYGYT
-,TRBV5-1,TRBJ2-7,ASRGANYEQY
-,TRBV7-8,TRBJ2-2,ASSAFLATGELF
-,TRBV6-4,TRBJ2-1,ASSGQGGNEQF
-,TRBV9,TRBJ1-4,ASSVAVATNEKLF
-,TRBV7-2,TRBJ2-3,ASSQNGWDTQY
few,TRBV4-1,TRBJ1-1,ASSQNPTLNTEAF
-,TRBV29-1,TRBJ1-1,SVSGIMNTEAF
few,TRBV9,TRBJ1-5,ASSVDRGGQPQH
-,TRBV21-1,TRBJ2-7,ASSKVTRLQAPYEQY
-,TRBV6-1,TRBJ1-3,ASRATGVPGNTIY
-,TRBV6-1,TRBJ2-7,ASSEAAGPPYEQY
-,TRBV4-3,TRBJ2-5,ASSVGRASGTQY
few,TRBV4-1,TRBJ1-1,ASSQVKGANTEAF
-,TRBV6-1,TRBJ2-2,ASSDGNTGELF
-,TRBV19,TRBJ1-1,ASRWDRGWPEAF
-,TRBV7-2,TRBJ2-3,ASSLLPDTQY